This T cell receptor (beta chain) was obtained from a study of T cell responses to AZD1222 COVID-19 vaccine. For the study at large: Second-dose recipients at about 4 or about 12 weeks were treated as one pooled group.

Notes on the study in general: The donor cohort was predominantly white British with a female majority, and clonal diversity may have been underestimated. Spike-specific TCRs gained breadth and depth after people received two AZD1222 doses.

This table comes from immunoSEQ multiplex PCR, and its TCRdb copy is limited to in-frame clones, with some not included. The sample has under 200,000 clones; 94% are singletons. The germline gives CDR1 SQVTM, CDR2 ANQGSEA. V shed 7 bases and J shed 7 bases, with 16 bases lying between them. There are 12 residues in the CDR3. About this clone: The antigen remains undetermined.

The TCR was taken from an adult in good health. Sequenced material: peripheral blood, taken on day 0 of AZD1222 vaccination. The chain recombines TRBV29-1 with TRBJ2-5, with a weak D call TRBD2 (7 bases). CDR3 coding DNA: TGCAGCGCCGAGGGGGGGGACGGGACCCAGTACTTC. Translation gives CSAEGGDGTQYF.